A selection of T cell receptor beta chains follows, all from one sample in a study of CD8+ T cells in alopecia areata. The method was immunoSEQ multiplex PCR; TCRdb's version includes in-frame clones alone and lacks a portion of them. The data contain 150,000 to 180,000 clones, 40% to 60% of them seen just once; the ten biggest clones take up approximately 19%. Sequencing was performed on CD8+ T cells sorted from blood, taken at week 0. The source is a human donor with alopecia areata. CDR3s include the opening cysteine and the closing phenylalanine or tryptophan. Fields, in order: D gene, J gene, clone size, V gene, CDR3 protein, CDR3 DNA. D genes are given only for firm matches. Part of the rows lack a size; the others show once, few, many or a class for expanded clones.

- TRBJ2-3 few TRBV10-3 CASSDSSGATDTQYF TGTGCCAGCAGTGACTCCTCAGGGGCCACAGATACGCAGTATTTT
- TRBJ1-2 many TRBV9 CASSGPGRVNYGYTF TGTGCCAGCAGCGGCCCGGGTAGAGTGAACTATGGCTACACCTTC
- TRBJ2-1 - TRBV9 CASSGGSYNEQFF TGTGCCAGCAGCGGAGGGAGCTACAATGAGCAGTTCTTC
- TRBJ2-1 - TRBV9 CASSVGSQGGEQFF TGTGCCAGCAGCGTCGGCTCACAGGGAGGCGAGCAGTTCTTC
TRBD1 TRBJ1-6 - TRBV6-6 CASSKTQGASNSPLHF TGTGCCAGCAGTAAGACCCAGGGGGCGAGTAATTCACCCCTCCACTTT
TRBD1 TRBJ2-3 - TRBV25-1 CASSAQGSTDTQYF TGTGCCAGCAGTGCACAGGGGAGCACAGATACGCAGTATTTT
TRBD1 TRBJ2-2 - TRBV27 CASHRGNTGELFF TGTGCCAGCCACAGGGGGAACACCGGGGAGCTGTTTTTT
- TRBJ1-1 - TRBV5-6 CATSRGDTEAFF TGTGCCACCAGCCGGGGGGACACTGAAGCTTTCTTT
- TRBJ1-1 - TRBV7-9 CASRRTNTEAFF TGTGCCAGCAGACGGACTAACACTGAAGCTTTCTTT
- TRBJ1-4 - TRBV30 CAWSTRSDLLFF TGTGCCTGGAGTACCCGTTCCGATCTACTGTTTTTT
- TRBJ2-1 - TRBV30 CAWSGDREQFF TGTGCCTGGAGCGGCGACAGAGAGCAGTTCTTC
TRBD1 TRBJ1-1 few TRBV13 CASSTGQFNTEAFF TGTGCCAGCAGCACGGGACAGTTTAACACTGAAGCTTTCTTT
- TRBJ1-2 - TRBV27 CASSKGVAVGYTF TGTGCCAGCAGTAAGGGGGTGGCTGTTGGCTACACCTTC
- TRBJ1-2 few TRBV9 CASSGISGGYGYTF TGTGCCAGCAGCGGTATCAGTGGTGGCTATGGCTACACCTTC
- TRBJ1-5 - TRBV27 CASRLGGNQPQHF TGTGCCAGCCGACTGGGGGGAAATCAGCCCCAGCATTTT
- TRBJ2-2 few TRBV5-1 CASRSSANTGELFF TGCGCCAGCAGAAGTAGTGCGAACACCGGGGAGCTGTTTTTT
- TRBJ2-5 few TRBV27 CASMEMGGYQETQYF TGTGCCAGCATGGAGATGGGGGGATACCAAGAGACCCAGTACTTC
TRBD1 TRBJ1-2 - TRBV29-1 CSVWDSDNGYTF TGCAGCGTTTGGGACAGCGACAATGGCTACACCTTC
- TRBJ1-6 - TRBV12-5 CASGLGQTGSPLHF TGTGCTAGTGGTTTGGGACAAACGGGTTCACCCCTCCACTTT
- TRBJ2-3 - TRBV29-1 CSVFKDGTQYF TGCAGCGTTTTCAAAGACGGGACGCAGTATTTT
- TRBJ2-3 few TRBV10-2 CASSLGSTDTQYF TGCGCCAGCAGCTTGGGTAGCACAGATACGCAGTATTTT
- TRBJ1-4 - TRBV30 CAWSVPRNEKLFF TGTGCCTGGAGTGTACCGAGAAATGAAAAACTGTTTTTT
- TRBJ1-2 few TRBV29-1 CSVLSPDGYGYTF TGCAGCGTCCTAAGCCCGGACGGATATGGCTACACCTTC
- TRBJ1-5 - TRBV5-6 CASSNSNQPQHF TGTGCCAGCAGCAATAGCAATCAGCCCCAGCATTTT
- TRBJ1-2 few TRBV6-5 CASSYSKGDSYGYTF TGTGCCAGCAGTTACTCGAAGGGGGACTCCTATGGCTACACCTTC
TRBD2 TRBJ2-7 - TRBV7-6 CASSPGVAGGAYEQYF TGTGCCAGCAGCCCTGGGGTAGCGGGGGGTGCCTACGAGCAGTACTTC
- TRBJ2-7 - TRBV4-1 CASSLNSYEQYF TGCGCCAGCAGCCTAAACTCCTACGAGCAGTACTTC
- TRBJ2-3 - TRBV29-1 CSVNGIPSTDTQYF TGCAGCGTTAATGGGATCCCTAGCACAGATACGCAGTATTTT
- TRBJ2-7 few TRBV5-1 CASSLDGGLYEQYF TGCGCCAGCAGCTTGGATGGGGGCTTGTACGAGCAGTACTTC
TRBD1 TRBJ2-3 - TRBV25-1 CASSGLTGEDTQYF TGTGCCAGCAGTGGGCTTACAGGGGAGGATACGCAGTATTTT
- TRBJ2-7 few TRBV7-2 CASAEGGPGEQYF TGTGCCAGCGCCGAAGGGGGGCCCGGTGAGCAGTACTTC
- TRBJ2-5 few TRBV11-2 CASSPSQGSYQETQYF TGTGCCAGCAGCCCGTCACAGGGCTCGTACCAAGAGACCCAGTACTTC
- TRBJ2-1 - TRBV9 CASSVGVYNEQFF TGTGCCAGCAGCGTAGGAGTATACAATGAGCAGTTCTTC
TRBD2 TRBJ2-1 few TRBV9 CASSDTSGGSYNEQFF TGTGCCAGCAGCGATACTAGCGGGGGCTCCTACAATGAGCAGTTCTTC
- TRBJ1-1 few TRBV30 CASRSNTEAFF TGTGCCTCACGTTCCAACACTGAAGCTTTCTTT
TRBD1 TRBJ2-7 - TRBV28 CASTQTGESYEQYF TGTGCCAGCACCCAGACAGGGGAGTCTTACGAGCAGTACTTC
- TRBJ2-7 - TRBV29-1 CSVEGSWSYEQYF TGCAGCGTTGAAGGTTCTTGGTCCTACGAGCAGTACTTC
TRBD2 TRBJ2-1 - TRBV7-6 CASRPSGGVYNEQFF TGTGCCAGCAGACCTAGCGGGGGGGTATACAATGAGCAGTTCTTC
TRBD1 TRBJ2-7 - TRBV13 CASSLDGQGDSYEQYF TGTGCCAGCAGCTTAGATGGACAGGGAGACTCCTACGAGCAGTACTTC
- TRBJ2-7 - TRBV29-1 CSAQGGSLSYEQYF TGCAGCGCCCAAGGCGGGTCCCTCTCCTACGAGCAGTACTTC
TRBD1 TRBJ2-1 - TRBV7-3 CASSQPGQGDHEQFF TGTGCCAGCAGTCAACCGGGACAGGGTGACCATGAGCAGTTCTTC
- TRBJ2-6 - TRBV9 CASSVDGAGANVLTF TGTGCCAGCAGCGTAGACGGCGCTGGGGCCAACGTCCTGACTTTC